Listed below are T cell receptor beta chains from one sample, sequenced in a study of blood T cell repertoires in COVID-19. The protocol was immunoSEQ multiplex PCR, while the TCRdb copy is restricted to in-frame clones and leaves out a portion. This sample yields about 100,000 clones, of which 80% to 95% are seen a single time; around 6% belongs to the top ten. The sequencing sample was made of peripheral blood. The receptors stem from a man in his 70s with acute or convalescent COVID-19. CDR3s include the opening cysteine and the closing phenylalanine or tryptophan. The D gene is left open where the match is weak. Clone size is stated in some rows and not others, as once, few, many or a class when expanded.

clone size: few; V gene: TRBV11-2; J gene: TRBJ1-2; D gene: NA; CDR3 protein: CASSLDGYYGYTF; CDR3 DNA: TGTGCCAGCAGCTTAGACGGGTACTATGGCTACACCTTC
clone size: NA; V gene: TRBV6-6; J gene: TRBJ1-5; D gene: TRBD1; CDR3 protein: CASSLGQGQPQHF; CDR3 DNA: TGTGCCAGCAGCTTAGGACAGGGTCAGCCCCAGCATTTT
clone size: NA; V gene: TRBV2; J gene: TRBJ1-5; D gene: TRBD1; CDR3 protein: CASRQGANSNQPQHF; CDR3 DNA: TGTGCCAGCAGACAGGGGGCGAATAGCAATCAGCCCCAGCATTTT
clone size: once; V gene: TRBV5-6; J gene: TRBJ2-1; D gene: NA; CDR3 protein: CASSLGSGEQFF; CDR3 DNA: TGTGCCAGCAGCTTGGGTAGCGGTGAGCAGTTCTTC
clone size: NA; V gene: TRBV5-4; J gene: TRBJ2-5; D gene: TRBD2; CDR3 protein: CASSLEVGLAGVQETQYF; CDR3 DNA: TGTGCCAGCAGCTTGGAAGTGGGACTAGCGGGAGTACAAGAGACCCAGTACTTC
clone size: once; V gene: TRBV27; J gene: TRBJ1-1; D gene: NA; CDR3 protein: CASSGRGTTNTEAFF; CDR3 DNA: TGTGCCAGCAGTGGCCGAGGGACAACGAACACTGAAGCTTTCTTT
clone size: NA; V gene: TRBV5-1; J gene: TRBJ1-6; D gene: NA; CDR3 protein: CASSLDGNSPLHF; CDR3 DNA: TGCGCCAGCAGCTTGGACGGTAATTCACCCCTCCACTTT
clone size: NA; V gene: TRBV12-5; J gene: TRBJ2-1; D gene: TRBD1; CDR3 protein: CASGFRQGVDEQFF; CDR3 DNA: TGTGCTAGTGGTTTTAGACAGGGGGTGGATGAGCAGTTCTTC
clone size: NA; V gene: TRBV5-5; J gene: TRBJ2-3; D gene: TRBD1; CDR3 protein: CASSLWRQGGTDTQYF; CDR3 DNA: TGTGCCAGCAGCTTGTGGCGACAGGGCGGCACAGATACGCAGTATTTT
clone size: NA; V gene: TRBV5-1; J gene: TRBJ2-6; D gene: NA; CDR3 protein: CASSLLDSGANVLTF; CDR3 DNA: TGCGCCAGCAGCTTGTTAGACTCTGGGGCCAACGTCCTGACTTTC
clone size: NA; V gene: TRBV6-1; J gene: TRBJ2-3; D gene: TRBD2; CDR3 protein: CASSESGGAGTDTQYF; CDR3 DNA: TGTGCCAGCAGTGAATCCGGGGGGGCGGGCACAGATACGCAGTATTTT
clone size: NA; V gene: TRBV6-1; J gene: TRBJ2-1; D gene: NA; CDR3 protein: CASSDPLSGPYNEQFF; CDR3 DNA: TGTGCCAGCAGTGACCCCCTTAGCGGACCCTACAATGAGCAGTTCTTC
clone size: once; V gene: TRBV4-1; J gene: TRBJ1-6; D gene: NA; CDR3 protein: CASSQQEPSSYNSPLHF; CDR3 DNA: TGCGCCAGCAGCCAACAAGAACCGAGCTCCTATAATTCACCCCTCCACTTT
clone size: NA; V gene: TRBV6-5; J gene: TRBJ1-1; D gene: TRBD1; CDR3 protein: CASNYDRGPGTEAFF; CDR3 DNA: TGTGCCAGCAATTACGACAGGGGGCCGGGCACTGAAGCTTTCTTT
clone size: few; V gene: TRBV30; J gene: TRBJ1-1; D gene: NA; CDR3 protein: CAWSEQGHTEAFF; CDR3 DNA: TGTGCCTGGAGTGAACAGGGTCACACTGAAGCTTTCTTT
clone size: once; V gene: TRBV6-5; J gene: TRBJ1-5; D gene: NA; CDR3 protein: CASSWTRGDQPQHF; CDR3 DNA: TGTGCCAGCAGTTGGACCAGGGGTGATCAGCCCCAGCATTTT